One and the same sample provided the 15 T cell receptor beta chains below, sequenced in a study of OX40 agonist ivuxolimab in advanced cancers. Clones were read by immunoSEQ multiplex PCR, and TCRdb kept only the in-frame ones, dropping some. The table lists 9,100 or so clones, 70% to 75% of them singletons. This sample comprised CD4+ or CD8+ T cells sorted from blood, obtained in a trial of the OX40 agonist ivuxolimab. The receptor source for this set is an adult with an advanced solid tumor such as melanoma, head and neck, liver or kidney cancer.

This clone was seen a handful of times. The chain has TRBV9 and TRBJ1-1, with a weak D call TRBD1 (5 bases). V gave up 0 bases and J gave up 2 bases, with 8 bases separating them. Germline CDR1 SGDLS, CDR2 YYNGEE. This CDR3 has 14 residues. This chain's CDR3 is CASSVGGDNTEAFF. The CDR3 DNA is TGTGCCAGCAGCGTAGGTGGGGACAACACTGAAGCTTTCTTT. Together with reference TRBV9 and TRBJ1-1, the CDR3 gives the full variable domain: DSGVTQTPKHLITATGQRVTLRCSPRSGDLSVYWYQQSLDQGLQFLIQYYNGEERAKGNILERFSAQQFPDLHSELNLSSLELGDSALYFCASSVGGDNTEAFFGQGTRLTVV.

The chain has TRBV7-6 and TRBJ1-3, with 9 bases matching TRBD1. This CDR3 spans 16 amino acids. V lost 5 bases to trimming and J lost 3 bases; unmatched junction nucleotides: 8. The germline CDR1 and CDR2 sequences are SGHVS and FNYEAQ. DNA for the CDR3: TGTGCCAGCAGCGACCGGACAGGGGAAGTTGGAAACACCATATATTTT. This translates into CASSDRTGEVGNTIYF.

The chain combines TRBV10-3 with TRBJ1-1; D unclear. The V gene's germline CDR1 is ENHRY and CDR2 SYGVKD. The CDR3 is 14 amino acids. V was trimmed by 5 bases and J by 1 base, leaving 11 bases between them. The CDR3 reads CAISPVEENTEAFF. The CDR3 coding sequence is TGTGCCATCAGTCCGGTGGAGGAGAACACTGAAGCTTTCTTT.

The chain joins TRBV6-4 to TRBJ1-6; unclear D gene. The CDR3 length is 14 residues. Germline assignment: CDR1 MRHNA and CDR2 SNTAGT. V was trimmed by 2 bases and J by 9 bases, leaving 11 bases between them. The CDR3 protein is CASSDGASGSPLHF. The DNA of the CDR3 is TGTGCCAGCAGTGACGGAGCCTCTGGTTCACCCCTCCACTTT.

The chain recombines TRBV6-1 with TRBJ2-4; 9 bases are shared with TRBD1. The CDR3 loop spans 15 amino acids. The V and J ends lost 8 bases and 6 bases, in that order; junction bases with no gene match: 11. Germline CDR1 MNHNS, CDR2 SASEGT. The CDR3 DNA is TGTGCCAGCTACCCTTTTGAGACAGGGGGAAACATTCAGTACTTC. Translating it yields CASYPFETGGNIQYF.

This clone has just a few counts. The gene calls are TRBV7-9 and TRBJ2-5; TRBD2 matches 7 bases. This CDR3 contains 12 residues. CDR1 is SEHNR and CDR2 is FQNEAQ in the germline V gene (reference sequence). With 3 bases clipped from V and 5 bases from J, the junction kept 0 bases outside the gene matches. The CDR3 loop reads CASSLREETQYF. CDR3 nucleotide sequence: TGTGCCAGCAGCTTGCGGGAGGAGACCCAGTACTTC.

This clone has just a few counts. The V gene is TRBV7-9, the J gene TRBJ1-2, with TRBD1 as a possible D gene (6 bases). V was clipped by 1 base and J by 0 bases, with 9 bases between them. The CDR3 is 15 amino acids. Germline V gives CDR1 SEHNR, CDR2 FQNEAQ (reference sequence). Here the CDR3 DNA reads TGTGCCAGCAGCTTAGGGACAGCAGCTAACTATGGCTACACCTTC. The encoded protein is CASSLGTAANYGYTF.

The chain is built from TRBV13 and TRBJ2-1, with D tentatively TRBD1 (5 bases). Per the germline V gene, CDR1 is PRHDT and CDR2 is FYEKMQ (reference sequence). With 2 bases removed from V and 4 bases from J, the gap between germline ends came to 18 bases. This CDR3 is built from 17 residues. CDR3 DNA: TGTGCCAGCAGCTTATACACGGGCCAGGGATTTTACAATGAGCAGTTCTTC. Amino acid sequence: CASSLYTGQGFYNEQFF.

This chain uses TRBV7-6 with TRBJ2-5, with TRBD2 matching over 11 bases. This CDR3 region has 16 residues. Looked up from germline, CDR1 is SGHVS and CDR2 is FNYEAQ. V gave up 5 bases and J gave up 2 bases; unmatched junction bases: 7. The CDR3: CASSQGLAGLQETQYF. The CDR3 nucleotides read TGTGCCAGCAGCCAAGGACTAGCGGGCCTGCAAGAGACCCAGTACTTC.

This chain links TRBV5-4 with TRBJ2-2; D may match TRBD1 or TRBD2 (5 bases each). Deletions cut 4 bases from V and 7 bases from J, with 11 bases between. Looked up from germline, CDR1 is SGHNT and CDR2 is YYREEE (reference sequence). The CDR3 length is 13 residues. Here the CDR3 DNA reads TGTGCCAGCAGCCACGGGACCATCGGGGAGCTGTTTTTT. This sequence encodes CASSHGTIGELFF.

Details on this clone: One end of the junction fails to match germline, which may point to a read error. The genes are TRBV5-3 and TRBJ2-1; D is unresolved. TRBV5-3 falls under the ORF class, with uncertain function. The CDR3 extends over 12 amino acids. CDR3 amino acids: CASSLGSNEQFF. DNA for the CDR3: TGTGCCAGCAGCTTAGGCTCCAATGAGCAGTTCTTC.

The chain links TRBV15 to TRBJ1-1; no clear D gene. Germline V gene lookup returns CDR1 LNHNV and CDR2 YYDKDF (reference sequence). The CDR3 length is 13 residues. Between the trimmed V and J ends, which lost 3 bases and 4 bases, there was a span of 9 bases. CDR3 residues: CATSSRRSTEAFF. In nucleotides, the CDR3 is TGTGCCACCAGCAGCAGGAGGAGCACTGAAGCTTTCTTT.

This CDR3 reads CATSSTGENIQYF. The CDR3 coding sequence is TGTGCCACCAGCAGTACAGGGGAGAACATTCAGTACTTC. The V and J genes are TRBV15 and TRBJ2-4; 7 bases agree with TRBD1. Germline CDR1 and CDR2: LNHNV and YYDKDF (reference sequence). This CDR3 is built from 13 residues. Losses at the gene ends were 3 bases for V and 7 bases for J; bases not matched to a gene: 3.

DNA for the CDR3: TGTGCCAGCTCACCAGGGGGGCCCTACGAGCAGTACTTC. This sequence encodes CASSPGGPYEQYF. This chain joins TRBV18 and TRBJ2-7; either TRBD1 or TRBD2 may supply D (6 bases each). V gave up 2 bases and J gave up 2 bases, with 7 bases separating them. The germline V gene has CDR1 KGHSH and CDR2 LQKENI. The CDR3 sequence is 13 residues long.

The rearrangement uses TRBV15 and TRBJ1-4; D unclear. CDR1 is LNHNV and CDR2 is YYDKDF in the germline V gene (reference sequence). V lost 8 bases and J lost 0, with 13 bases in between. There are 15 residues in the CDR3. Here the CDR3 DNA reads TGTGCCACCCAACCCGACGGAGCAACTAATGAAAAACTGTTTTTT. It yields the protein CATQPDGATNEKLFF. Drawing the rest from reference TRBV15 and TRBJ1-4, the complete variable domain is DAMVIQNPRYQVTQFGKPVTLSCSQTLNHNVMYWYQQKSSQAPKLLFHYYDKDFNNEADTPDNFQSRRPNTSFCFLDIRSPGLGDTAMYLCATQPDGATNEKLFFGSGTQLSVL.